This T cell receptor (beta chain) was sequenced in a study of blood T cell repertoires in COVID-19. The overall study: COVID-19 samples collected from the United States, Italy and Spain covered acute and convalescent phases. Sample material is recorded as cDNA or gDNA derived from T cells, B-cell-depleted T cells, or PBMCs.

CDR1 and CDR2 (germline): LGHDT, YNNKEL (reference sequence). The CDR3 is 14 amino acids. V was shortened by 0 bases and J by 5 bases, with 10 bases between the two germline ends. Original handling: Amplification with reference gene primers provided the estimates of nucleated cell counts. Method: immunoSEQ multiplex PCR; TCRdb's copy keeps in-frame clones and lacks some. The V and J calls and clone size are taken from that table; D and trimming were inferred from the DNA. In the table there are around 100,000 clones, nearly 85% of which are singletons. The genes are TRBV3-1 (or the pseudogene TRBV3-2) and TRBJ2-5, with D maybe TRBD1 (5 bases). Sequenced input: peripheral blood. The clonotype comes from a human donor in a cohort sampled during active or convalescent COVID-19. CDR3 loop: CASSQELGRETQYF. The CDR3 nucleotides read TGTGCCAGCAGCCAAGAGTTGGGGCGGGAGACCCAGTACTTC.